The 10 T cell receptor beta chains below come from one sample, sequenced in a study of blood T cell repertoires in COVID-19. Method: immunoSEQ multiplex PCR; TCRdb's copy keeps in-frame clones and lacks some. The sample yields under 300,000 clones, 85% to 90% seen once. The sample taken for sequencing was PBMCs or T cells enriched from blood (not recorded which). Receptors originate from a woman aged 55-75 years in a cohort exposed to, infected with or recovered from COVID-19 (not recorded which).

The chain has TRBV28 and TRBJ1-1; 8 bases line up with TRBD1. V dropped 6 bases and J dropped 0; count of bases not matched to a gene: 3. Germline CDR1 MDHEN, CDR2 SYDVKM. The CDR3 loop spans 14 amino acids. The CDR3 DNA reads TGTGCCAGCAGGGGACAGGTAATGAACACTGAAGCTTTCTTT. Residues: CASRGQVMNTEAFF.

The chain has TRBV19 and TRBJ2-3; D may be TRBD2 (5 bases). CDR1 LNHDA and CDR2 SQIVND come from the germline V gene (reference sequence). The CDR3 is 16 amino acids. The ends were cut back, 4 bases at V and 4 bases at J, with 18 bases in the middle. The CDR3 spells CASSRGRGYDADTQYF. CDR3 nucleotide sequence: TGTGCCAGTAGTAGAGGAAGAGGGTACGATGCAGATACGCAGTATTTT. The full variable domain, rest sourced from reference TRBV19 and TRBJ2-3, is DGGITQSPKYLFRKEGQNVTLSCEQNLNHDAMYWYRQDPGQGLRLIYYSQIVNDFQKGDIAEGYSVSREKKESFPLTVTSAQKNPTAFYLCASSRGRGYDADTQYFGPGTRLTVL.

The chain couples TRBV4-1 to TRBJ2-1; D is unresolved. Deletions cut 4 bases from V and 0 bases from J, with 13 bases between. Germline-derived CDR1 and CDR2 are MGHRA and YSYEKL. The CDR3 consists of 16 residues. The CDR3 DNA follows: TGCGCCAGCAGCCCCAACCCTTCGAGCTCCTACAATGAGCAGTTCTTC. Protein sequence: CASSPNPSSSYNEQFF.

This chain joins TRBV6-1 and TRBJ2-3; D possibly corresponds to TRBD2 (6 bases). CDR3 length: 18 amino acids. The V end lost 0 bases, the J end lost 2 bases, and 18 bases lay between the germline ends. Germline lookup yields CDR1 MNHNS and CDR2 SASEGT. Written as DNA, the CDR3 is TGTGCCAGCAGTGAAGCGGGGTGGGACTTTGGGACCACAGATACGCAGTATTTT. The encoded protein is CASSEAGWDFGTTDTQYF.

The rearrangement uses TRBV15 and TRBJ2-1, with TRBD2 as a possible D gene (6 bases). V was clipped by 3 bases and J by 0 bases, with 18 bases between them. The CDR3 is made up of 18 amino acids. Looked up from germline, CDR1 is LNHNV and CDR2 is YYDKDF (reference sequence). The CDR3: CATSSPPLAVLSYNEQFF. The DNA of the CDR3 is TGTGCCACCAGCAGTCCCCCTTTAGCGGTCCTCTCCTACAATGAGCAGTTCTTC.

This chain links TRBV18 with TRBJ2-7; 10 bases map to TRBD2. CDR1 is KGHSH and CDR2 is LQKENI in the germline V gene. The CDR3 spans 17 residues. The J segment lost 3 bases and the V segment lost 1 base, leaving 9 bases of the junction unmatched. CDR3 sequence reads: CASSPLNSKREGYEQYF. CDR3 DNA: TGTGCCAGCTCACCACTTAATTCTAAGCGGGAGGGCTACGAGCAGTACTTC.

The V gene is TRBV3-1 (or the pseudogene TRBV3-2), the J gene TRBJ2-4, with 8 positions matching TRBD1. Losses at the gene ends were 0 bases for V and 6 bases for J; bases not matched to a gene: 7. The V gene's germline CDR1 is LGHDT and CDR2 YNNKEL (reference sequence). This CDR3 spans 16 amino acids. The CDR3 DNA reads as TGTGCCAGCAGCCAAGAAGGGGACAGGAGGGGAAACATTCAGTACTTC. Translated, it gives CASSQEGDRRGNIQYF.

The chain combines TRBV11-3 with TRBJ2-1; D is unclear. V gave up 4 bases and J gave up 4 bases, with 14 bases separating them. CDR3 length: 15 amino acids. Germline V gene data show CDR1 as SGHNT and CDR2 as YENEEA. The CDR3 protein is CASSSDSTDYNEQFF. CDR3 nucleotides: TGTGCCAGCAGCTCCGACTCTACTGATTACAATGAGCAGTTCTTC. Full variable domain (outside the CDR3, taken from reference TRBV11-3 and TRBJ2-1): EAGVVQSPRYKIIEKKQPVAFWCNPISGHNTLYWYLQNLGQGPELLIRYENEEAVDDSQLPKDRFSAERLKGVDSTLKIQPAELGDSAVYLCASSSDSTDYNEQFFGPGTRLTVL.

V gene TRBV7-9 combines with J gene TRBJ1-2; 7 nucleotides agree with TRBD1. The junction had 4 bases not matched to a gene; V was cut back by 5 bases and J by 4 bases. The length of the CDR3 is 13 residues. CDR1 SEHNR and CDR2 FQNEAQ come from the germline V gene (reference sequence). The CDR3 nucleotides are TGTGCCAGCAGCCCGACAGGGCCCTATGGCTACACCTTC. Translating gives CASSPTGPYGYTF. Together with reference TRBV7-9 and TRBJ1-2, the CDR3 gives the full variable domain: DTGVSQNPRHKITKRGQNVTFRCDPISEHNRLYWYRQTLGQGPEFLTYFQNEAQLEKSRLLSDRFSAERPKGSFSTLEIQRTEQGDSAMYLCASSPTGPYGYTFGSGTRLTVV.

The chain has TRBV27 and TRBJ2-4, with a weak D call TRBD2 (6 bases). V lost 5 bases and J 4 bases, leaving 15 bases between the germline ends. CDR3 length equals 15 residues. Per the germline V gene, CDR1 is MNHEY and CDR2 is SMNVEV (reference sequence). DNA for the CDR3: TGTGCCAGCAGTCCGCGGGACTTCGCTAAAAACATTCAGTACTTC. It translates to CASSPRDFAKNIQYF.